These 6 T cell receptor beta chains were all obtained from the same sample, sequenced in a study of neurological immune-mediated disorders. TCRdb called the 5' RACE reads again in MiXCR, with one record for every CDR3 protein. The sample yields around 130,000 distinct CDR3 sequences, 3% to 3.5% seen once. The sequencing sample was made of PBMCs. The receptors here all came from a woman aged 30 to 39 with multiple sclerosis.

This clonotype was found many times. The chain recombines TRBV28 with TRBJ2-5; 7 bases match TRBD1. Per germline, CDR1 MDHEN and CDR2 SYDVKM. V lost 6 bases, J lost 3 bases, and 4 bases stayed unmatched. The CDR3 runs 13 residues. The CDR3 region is CASSRDREETQYF. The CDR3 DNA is TGTGCCAGCAGCCGTGACAGGGAAGAGACCCAGTACTTC.

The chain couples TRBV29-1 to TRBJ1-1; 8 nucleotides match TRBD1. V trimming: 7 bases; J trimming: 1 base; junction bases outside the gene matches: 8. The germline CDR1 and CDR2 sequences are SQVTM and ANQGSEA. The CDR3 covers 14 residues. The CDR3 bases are TGCAGCGCACTAACCGGGACAGGGAACACTGAAGCTTTCTTT. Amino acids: CSALTGTGNTEAFF.

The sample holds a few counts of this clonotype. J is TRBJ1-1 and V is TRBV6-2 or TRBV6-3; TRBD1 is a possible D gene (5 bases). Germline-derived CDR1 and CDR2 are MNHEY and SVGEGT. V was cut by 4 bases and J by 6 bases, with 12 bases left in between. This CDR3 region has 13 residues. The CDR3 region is CASSWQGRSEAFF. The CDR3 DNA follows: TGTGCCAGCAGTTGGCAGGGTCGGTCTGAAGCTTTCTTT.

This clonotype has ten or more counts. The DNA of the CDR3 is TGCGCCAGCAGCTTGCTCGGCTACAACACTGAAGCTTTCTTT. This sequence encodes CASSLLGYNTEAFF. V gene TRBV5-1 combines with J gene TRBJ1-1; D is ambiguous. The germline V gene has CDR1 SGHRS and CDR2 YFSETQ. Trimming cost V 1 base and J 2 bases, with 9 bases left between them. The CDR3 loop spans 14 amino acids.

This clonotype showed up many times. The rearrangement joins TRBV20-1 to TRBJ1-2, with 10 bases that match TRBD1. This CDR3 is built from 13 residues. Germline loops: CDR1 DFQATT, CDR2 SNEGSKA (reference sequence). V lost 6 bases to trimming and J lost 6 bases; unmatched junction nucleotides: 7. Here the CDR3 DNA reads TGCAGTGCCAGGGACAGGGGTAGCAATGGCTACACCTTC. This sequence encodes CSARDRGSNGYTF.

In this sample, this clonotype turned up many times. CDR3 in DNA: TGCAGTGCTAGAACTCAGGAGTACACCGGGGAGCTGTTTTTT. Translated, it gives CSARTQEYTGELFF. The chain links TRBV20-1 to TRBJ2-2; D not certain. The CDR3 is 14 amino acids. Germline V gene lookup returns CDR1 DFQATT and CDR2 SNEGSKA (reference sequence). V lost 2 bases, J lost 3 bases, and 10 bases lay in between.